This record looks at one T cell receptor (beta chain) sequence and its context. CDR3 length equals 15 residues. Trimming took 1 base from V and 2 from J, leaving 9 bases between them. CDR1 is SEHNR, CDR2 FQNEAQ, per germline (reference sequence). These data come from a study of blood T cell repertoires in COVID-19. The overall study: Donors in the United States, Italy and Spain gave samples during acute or convalescent COVID-19. Sample material is recorded as cDNA or gDNA derived from T cells, B-cell-depleted T cells, or PBMCs.

As handled by the study authors: For nucleated cells, counts were estimated from reference gene primer amplification. Some clones are missing from TCRdb's copy, which holds only in-frame ones; the method was immunoSEQ multiplex PCR. From that table come the V and J calls and clone size; the DNA was used to work out D and trimming. The sample lists about 74,000 clones, 80% to 90% occurring once. The receptor was derived from a man aged 70 or older with acute or convalescent COVID-19. The V call is TRBV7-9, the J call TRBJ1-5; no definite D call. The sequencing sample was made of peripheral blood. Here the CDR3 DNA reads TGTGCCAGCAGCTTAGGGCAGGATCGCAATCAGCCCCAGCATTTT. This gives the protein CASSLGQDRNQPQHF.